The 3 T cell receptor beta chains below were found in one sample sequenced in a study of cytomegalovirus exposure and HLA in healthy donors. This PCR relied on a set of 60 Vbeta primers and 13 Jbeta primers. Measured with immunoSEQ multiplex PCR; TCRdb has only the in-frame clones, and not every one. The top ten clones hold around 0.99% of a sample with about 150,000 clones, 79% of them seen once. Specimen: PBMCs. Receptors were obtained from a male donor in good health and CMV-seronegative.

The rearrangement links TRBV6-6 to TRBJ2-5, with D possibly matching TRBD1 (5 bases). Germline CDR1 reads MNHNY; CDR2 reads SVGAGI (reference sequence). The CDR3 is 16 residues long. The germline V and J ends were trimmed by 0 bases and 2 bases, with 13 bases remaining between them. Here the CDR3 reads CASSYSMSTAQETQYF. CDR3 in DNA: TGTGCCAGCAGTTACTCGATGTCGACAGCTCAAGAGACCCAGTACTTC.

The chain is built from TRBV5-6 and TRBJ1-2; 7 nucleotides agree with TRBD1. The CDR3 runs 14 residues. V lost 4 bases to trimming and J lost 7 bases; unmatched junction nucleotides: 10. CDR1 and CDR2 (germline): SGHDT, YYEEEE. CDR3 nucleotide sequence: TGTGCCAGCAGCCCGGGACAGTCCCCGGGTGGCTACACCTTC. Residues: CASSPGQSPGGYTF.

J is TRBJ1-2 and V is TRBV7-9, with TRBD1 identical over 8 bases. CDR3 length: 15 amino acids. Trimming at V came to 4 bases and at J to 6 bases, leaving 10 bases not matched to a gene. Germline-derived CDR1 and CDR2 are SEHNR and FQNEAQ (reference sequence). CDR3 coding DNA: TGTGCCAGCAGCTCCCCAGGGGGCCCCTTAGATGGCTACACCTTC. This codes for CASSSPGGPLDGYTF.